This T cell receptor beta chain was recovered during a study of shared clonotypes between healthy human individuals. Study-wide results and caveats: Incomplete sequencing of sorted subsets was indicated by rarefaction despite large depth.

In regard to this clone: Its antigen is unknown.

Each subset's genomic DNA was split evenly across several immunoSEQ plates. In the sorted-subset replicate PCRs, 150 to 200 ng DNA, some 30,000 T cell genomes, was used. In the source study's methods: Junction-only sequences without quality scores came from ImmunoSEQ, so filtering differed. The repertoire was sequenced with immunoSEQ multiplex PCR; TCRdb's copy has only in-frame clones and lacks some. D and trimming come from the DNA, and the V and J calls and clone size come from that table. The repertoire consists of fewer than 2.5 million clones, with over 85% occurring once and the leading ten covering about 0.39%. V lost 8 bases, J lost 7 bases, and 14 bases lay in between. CDR3 length: 12 residues. CDR1 is SNHLY, CDR2 FYNNEI, per germline.

Sequenced: naive CD4+ T cells from PBMCs. The subset is: CD45RA+ positively selected. The chain has TRBV2 and TRBJ2-5, with TRBD1 as a possible D gene (6 bases). The sequence was collected from a man aged 18 to 29 in good health. Some clones in this sample may be carry-over from other donors' samples. The CDR3 is CASHRESATQYF. The CDR3 bases are TGTGCCAGCCACAGGGAATCCGCGACCCAGTACTTC.